These T cell receptor beta chains were read from a single sample in a study of beta chain features in type 1 diabetes. TCRdb's copy holds only in-frame clones and misses some; the assay was immunoSEQ multiplex PCR. The sample contains 250,000 to 300,000 clones, more than 13% of which appear only once. The sample comprised naive CD4+ T cells from blood. The receptor source for this set is a young man with type 1 diabetes. The CDR3 runs from the conserved cysteine through the conserved F or W. D genes are given only for firm matches. Where a row states a size, it is once, few, many or the class of an expanded clone; other rows omit it.

NA,TRBJ2-3,NA,TRBV5-1,TGCGCCAGCAGCCCCCTTGCGAGCGGGCTAAGCACAGATACGCAGTATTTT,CASSPLASGLSTDTQYF
NA,TRBJ2-1,TRBD2,TRBV7-3,TGTGCCAGCAGCCCCACTAGCGGGACGTACAATGAGCAGTTCTTC,CASSPTSGTYNEQFF
NA,TRBJ1-1,NA,TRBV9,TGTGCCAGCAGCACCAGACAGGCGAACACTGAAGCTTTCTTT,CASSTRQANTEAFF
few,TRBJ2-5,TRBD2,TRBV9,TGTGCCAGCGGACTAGCGGAGGGGGGGTACCAAGAGACCCAGTACTTC,CASGLAEGGYQETQYF
NA,TRBJ1-2,NA,TRBV6-6,TGTGCCAGCAGTTGGGAGGCAGTCAATGGCTACACCTTC,CASSWEAVNGYTF
NA,TRBJ2-6,TRBD2,TRBV7-2,TGTGCCAGCAGCTTAGCGGGAGGGTTTTCTGGGGCCAACGTCCTGACTTTC,CASSLAGGFSGANVLTF
few,TRBJ2-6,NA,TRBV7-2,TGTGCCAGCAGCTTAGTTCCTTCTGGGGCCAACGTCCTGACTTTC,CASSLVPSGANVLTF
NA,TRBJ2-3,NA,TRBV7-9,TGTGCCAGCAGCTTAGTCGGGGGGCGCGTGACAGATACGCAGTATTTT,CASSLVGGRVTDTQYF
few,TRBJ2-3,TRBD2,TRBV7-8,TGTGCCAGCAGCCTAACTAGCGGGAGGGGTTGGGGCACAGATACGCAGTATTTT,CASSLTSGRGWGTDTQYF
NA,TRBJ1-1,NA,TRBV7-2,TGTGCCAGCAGCTTAACGGACTTCACTGAAGCTTTCTTT,CASSLTDFTEAFF
NA,TRBJ2-7,NA,TRBV14,TGTGCCAGCAGCCAAGCCGGGGTCGGCGCCCTCGAGCAGTACTTC,CASSQAGVGALEQYF
NA,TRBJ2-1,NA,TRBV9,TGTGCCAGCAGCGGAGACGGGAGCTCCTACAATGAGCAGTTCTTC,CASSGDGSSYNEQFF